The 2 T cell receptor beta chains in this list originate from one sample, sequenced in a study of human T cells and chemical hapten exposure. Each CDR3 protein gets one entry after TCRdb re-called the RACE reads with MiXCR. The table lists 85,000 to 100,000 distinct CDR3 sequences, about 10% of them singletons. The time point: pre-sensitization, week 0. Treatment denoted: therapeutic diphenylcyclopropenone sensitization with weekly scalp DPC. The sample in question was whole blood, obtained in connection with sensitization to the hapten diphenylcyclopropenone (DPC). These receptors came from a woman aged 60 to 75 with alopecia areata. Some clones in this sample may be carry-over from other donors' samples.

About this clonotype itself: Germline and junction disagree at one end, which may indicate a read error. The chain employs TRBV18 and TRBJ2-7; perhaps TRBD1 as D (5 bases). From germline, CDR1 is KGHSH and CDR2 LQKENI. The CDR3 sequence is 15 residues long. The CDR3 DNA is TGTGCCAGCTCACCAGGATCTACAGGTGTCTACGTGCAGTACTTC. Encoded protein: CASSPGSTGVYVQYF.

The rearrangement joins TRBV11-2 to TRBJ2-7; 9 bases line up with TRBD1. Trimming removed 6 bases from V and 6 bases from J; junction bases left unmatched: 12. The CDR3 is 15 residues long. Germline lookup yields CDR1 SGHAT and CDR2 FQNNGV. The CDR3 loop is CASRLPGTGLSEQYF. The DNA of the CDR3 is TGTGCCAGCAGATTACCCGGGACAGGGTTATCCGAGCAGTACTTC. The whole variable domain, filled in from reference TRBV11-2 and TRBJ2-7, reads EAGVAQSPRYKIIEKRQSVAFWCNPISGHATLYWYQQILGQGPKLLIQFQNNGVVDDSQLPKDRFSAERLKGVDSTLKIQPAKLEDSAVYLCASRLPGTGLSEQYFGPGTRLTVT.